This record concerns one T cell receptor (beta chain) sequence. The record originates from a study of blood T cell repertoires in COVID-19. Data came from immunoSEQ multiplex PCR; TCRdb stores just in-frame clones and leaves some out. The sample gives 200,000 to 250,000 clones, roughly 87% of which show up once; 10% is in the top ten. The CDR3 spans 13 residues. V was trimmed by 6 bases and J by 4 bases, leaving 13 bases between them. Looked up from germline, CDR1 is MDHEN and CDR2 is SYDVKM. Grouping used clinical history reported by participants in a survey and questionnaire. The sequenced sample consisted of PBMCs or T cells enriched from blood (not recorded which). J is TRBJ2-7 and V is TRBV28; D is uncertain. The receptor's source is a man younger than 30 with acute COVID-19. CDR3 sequence (DNA): TGTGCCAGCAGCCTGGGCGCATGGTACGAGCAGTACTTC. This translates into CASSLGAWYEQYF.